One sample yielded the 25 T cell receptor beta chains listed below, sequenced in a study of T cells in localized non-small cell lung cancer. Measured with immunoSEQ multiplex PCR; TCRdb has only the in-frame clones, and not every one. The table has roughly 30,000 clones, around 89% seen once. The specimen was peripheral blood, collected before any cancer treatment. Receptors were obtained from a female donor older than 55 with stage III squamous cell lung carcinoma.

The CDR3 DNA sequence: TGTGCCAGCAGCTCGGGACTAGCGGTCTACAATGAGCAGTTCTTC. It codes for CASSSGLAVYNEQFF. The chain is built from TRBV6-5 and TRBJ2-1, with TRBD2 identical over 11 bases. Per the germline V gene, CDR1 is MNHEY and CDR2 is SVGAGI. Germline trimming cut 6 bases from V and 3 bases from J; bases unmatched to any gene: 4. CDR3 size: 15 residues.

The V gene is TRBV11-3, the J gene TRBJ1-6; possibly TRBD1 for D (5 bases). The CDR3 sequence is 15 residues long. Germline V gives CDR1 SGHNT, CDR2 YENEEA. V lost 3 bases and J lost 8, with 14 bases in between. CDR3 bases: TGTGCCAGCAGCTTGGATTGGGGCAGGGATTCACCCCTCCACTTT. This encodes CASSLDWGRDSPLHF.

The V and J genes are TRBV18 and TRBJ2-7; 12 bases match TRBD2. This CDR3 is 15 amino acids long. The V gene's germline CDR1 is KGHSH and CDR2 LQKENI. The junction had 8 bases not matched to a gene; V was cut back by 5 bases and J by 6 bases. This CDR3 is CASSRSSGREGEQYF. The DNA of the CDR3 is TGTGCCAGCTCAAGATCTAGCGGGAGGGAAGGCGAGCAGTACTTC.

This chain connects TRBV7-2 to TRBJ1-2, with 7 bases that match TRBD1. The germline CDR1 and CDR2 sequences are SGHTA and FQGNSA. The CDR3 covers 14 residues. After removal of 5 bases from V and 2 bases from J, the junction contained 5 bases not matched to a gene. The CDR3 region has the DNA TGTGCCAGCAGCATCGGGACAGCAAACTATGGCTACACCTTC. Encoded protein: CASSIGTANYGYTF.

This rearrangement joins TRBV19 to TRBJ1-5, with 8 bases that match TRBD1. The CDR3 extends over 14 amino acids. The germline V gene has CDR1 LNHDA and CDR2 SQIVND (reference sequence). V lost 2 bases to trimming and J lost 6 bases; unmatched junction nucleotides: 3. CDR3 sequence (DNA): TGTGCCAGTAGTATAAGCAGGGGGCTTCAGCCCCAGCATTTT. Translating gives CASSISRGLQPQHF.

The chain carries TRBV5-3 and TRBJ2-5; TRBD2 matches 10 bases. TRBV5-3 is an ORF for which the function is uncertain. This CDR3 comprises 16 residues. The V gene end was trimmed by 2 bases and the J gene end by 5 bases; junction bases not matched to a gene: 9. The chain's CDR3 is CARSLERTSGWETQYF. DNA of the CDR3: TGTGCCAGAAGCTTAGAGAGGACTAGCGGTTGGGAGACCCAGTACTTC.

The chain uses TRBV7-8 and TRBJ1-6; D is perhaps TRBD1 (5 bases). CDR1 is SGHVS, CDR2 FQNEAQ, per germline. Trimming shortened V by 1 base and J by 9 bases, and 16 bases separated the two germline ends. CDR3 length: 16 residues. The CDR3 DNA sequence: TGTGCCAGCAGCTTAGGGGTCTGGGACGGAAGTTCACCCCTCCACTTT. Residues: CASSLGVWDGSSPLHF.

The chain uses TRBV9 and TRBJ2-2; TRBD2 aligns across 7 bases. The CDR3 runs 15 residues. The germline CDR1 and CDR2 sequences are SGDLS and YYNGEE. V dropped 2 bases and J dropped 9; count of bases not matched to a gene: 10. CDR3: CASSVGGGPARELFF. The DNA of the CDR3 is TGTGCCAGCAGCGTGGGCGGGGGACCCGCTAGGGAGCTGTTTTTT.

The V call is TRBV28, the J call TRBJ1-2; D is unclear. This CDR3 has 15 amino acids. V dropped 8 bases and J dropped 4 bases, with 20 bases sitting between them. Germline loops: CDR1 MDHEN, CDR2 SYDVKM. CDR3 DNA: TGTGCCAGCCGAAATGGAAGGGCCCCTGTCTATGGCTACACCTTC. It specifies CASRNGRAPVYGYTF.

This chain uses TRBV6-4 with TRBJ1-2; the match to TRBD1 covers 9 bases. V gave up 5 bases and J gave up 5 bases; unmatched junction bases: 6. The length of the CDR3 is 14 residues. Germline V gene data show CDR1 as MRHNA and CDR2 as SNTAGT. CDR3 in DNA: TGTGCCAGCAGTTGGGACAGGGAGATTTATGGCTACACCTTC. Its protein is CASSWDREIYGYTF.

The genes are TRBV5-1 and TRBJ1-2; 7 bases match TRBD1. The junction had 7 bases not matched to a gene; V was cut back by 0 bases and J by 8 bases. From germline, CDR1 is SGHRS and CDR2 YFSETQ. This CDR3 contains 14 residues. The CDR3 reads CASSLAGTESGYTF. The DNA for the CDR3 is TGCGCCAGCAGCTTGGCTGGGACAGAAAGCGGCTACACCTTC.

The V call is TRBV5-1, the J call TRBJ2-7; no clear D. V lost 1 base to trimming and J lost 3 bases, with 8 bases between them. This CDR3 spans 13 amino acids. Germline V CDR1 and CDR2: SGHRS, YFSETQ. The CDR3 nucleotides read TGCGCCAGCAGCTTGTCCTCGTACTACGAGCAGTACTTC. Protein sequence: CASSLSSYYEQYF.

This rearrangement joins TRBV2 to TRBJ2-1; a weak D match, TRBD1 (5 bases). This CDR3 has 15 amino acids. V shed 4 bases and J shed 3 bases, with 13 bases lying between them. Germline V gene sequence: CDR1 SNHLY, CDR2 FYNNEI. This CDR3 reads CASSAPGRGYNEQFF. The CDR3, as DNA: TGTGCCAGCAGTGCGCCAGGAAGGGGCTACAATGAGCAGTTCTTC.

The chain uses TRBV2 and TRBJ1-5, with unresolved D. The length of the CDR3 is 14 residues. CDR1 SNHLY and CDR2 FYNNEI come from the germline V gene. The ends were cut back, 2 bases at V and 7 bases at J, with 12 bases in the middle. DNA for the CDR3: TGTGCCAGCAGTGAACTGGAGGGAGGACAGCCCCAGCATTTT. Translating gives CASSELEGGQPQHF.

The chain has TRBV5-1 and TRBJ2-5; 7 bases agree with TRBD2. Germline lookup yields CDR1 SGHRS and CDR2 YFSETQ. Unmatched junction bases numbered 19, after V lost 4 bases and J lost 1 base. The CDR3 has 19 residues. CDR3 sequence: CASSVGNALGGTSQETQYF. The CDR3 nucleotides read TGCGCCAGCAGCGTTGGAAACGCCTTGGGGGGGACCTCCCAAGAGACCCAGTACTTC.

The chain recombines TRBV2 with TRBJ1-3, with D hard to call. V was trimmed by 6 bases and J by 2 bases, leaving 11 bases between them. The CDR3 has 14 amino acids. Per the germline V gene, CDR1 is SNHLY and CDR2 is FYNNEI. CDR3 residues: CASRERTTGNTIYF. CDR3 DNA: TGTGCCAGCAGAGAACGGACCACTGGAAACACCATATATTTT.

The chain joins TRBV5-1 to TRBJ2-2, with D possibly TRBD1 on 5 matching bases. The CDR3 has 14 amino acids. Trimming left V 4 bases short and J 7 bases short, with 14 bases between. Germline V gene lookup returns CDR1 SGHRS and CDR2 YFSETQ. The CDR3 reads CASSQGQSVGELFF. The CDR3 DNA reads as TGCGCCAGCAGCCAGGGCCAGTCCGTCGGGGAGCTGTTTTTT.

This chain links TRBV21-1 with TRBJ2-1. TRBV21-1 is an annotated pseudogene. The CDR3 runs 16 residues. CDR3 sequence: CASSKQAELSYNEQFF. CDR3 nucleotide sequence: TGTGCCAGCAGCAAGCAAGCAGAACTCTCCTACAATGAGCAGTTCTTC.

This chain links TRBV7-2 with TRBJ2-7, with D perhaps matching TRBD1 or TRBD2 (5 bases each). The CDR3 is made up of 14 amino acids. Trimming shortened V by 1 base and J by 2 bases, and 9 bases separated the two germline ends. From germline, CDR1 is SGHTA and CDR2 FQGNSA. The CDR3, as DNA: TGTGCCAGCAGCTTAGACGGGGCAGCCTACGAGCAGTACTTC. Translating it yields CASSLDGAAYEQYF.

The J gene is TRBJ2-5, the V gene TRBV7-9; D is perhaps TRBD2 (6 bases). V was cut by 5 bases and J by 2 bases, with 12 bases left in between. The V gene's germline CDR1 is SEHNR and CDR2 FQNEAQ (reference sequence). This CDR3 has 14 amino acids. The CDR3 reads CASSPNSGQETQYF. The DNA for the CDR3 is TGTGCCAGCAGCCCTAATAGCGGTCAAGAGACCCAGTACTTC.

This chain joins TRBV7-9 and TRBJ1-2; D is undetermined. The V gene lost 4 bases and the J gene lost 4 bases, with 10 bases spanning the gap. Per germline, CDR1 SEHNR and CDR2 FQNEAQ (reference sequence). The CDR3 length is 13 residues. CDR3 amino acids: CASSSDGSYGYTF. The DNA for the CDR3 is TGTGCCAGCAGCTCAGACGGCAGCTATGGCTACACCTTC.

The gene calls are TRBV5-1 and TRBJ2-5, with 9 nucleotides matching TRBD2. The germline CDR1 and CDR2 sequences are SGHRS and YFSETQ. The V gene end was trimmed by 6 bases and the J gene end by 5 bases; junction bases not matched to a gene: 8. The CDR3 has 14 amino acids. The CDR3 DNA is TGCGCCAGCACCATGGCGGGGGGGGGCGAGACCCAGTACTTC. Amino acid sequence: CASTMAGGGETQYF. Combining the CDR3 with reference TRBV5-1 and TRBJ2-5 gives the whole variable domain KAGVTQTPRYLIKTRGQQVTLSCSPISGHRSVSWYQQTPGQGLQFLFEYFSETQRNKGNFPGRFSGRQFSNSRSEMNVSTLELGDSALYLCASTMAGGGETQYFGPGTRLLVL.

As to this clone: The sample has other DNA sequences that encode this CDR3 too. Here the CDR3 DNA reads TGTGCCAGCTCACCGACTAGCGGGAGCACAGATACGCAGTATTTT. Its protein is CASSPTSGSTDTQYF. The chain joins TRBV18 to TRBJ2-3, with 10 positions matching TRBD2. Germline trimming cut 3 bases from V and 0 bases from J; bases unmatched to any gene: 0. This CDR3 has 15 amino acids. Germline V gives CDR1 KGHSH, CDR2 LQKENI.

The chain carries TRBV7-9 and TRBJ2-1, with D possibly TRBD1 on 6 matching bases. The CDR3 length is 15 residues. The germline CDR1 and CDR2 sequences are SEHNR and FQNEAQ (reference sequence). V was shortened by 5 bases and J by 7 bases, with 18 bases between the two germline ends. The DNA for the CDR3 is TGTGCCAGCAGCCCGTGGGTGTCAGGGGAAAATGAGCAGTTCTTC. This encodes CASSPWVSGENEQFF.

The CDR3 loop is CASSPRMAGPSDEQYF. DNA of the CDR3: TGTGCCAGCTCACCTAGGATGGCAGGGCCCAGCGACGAGCAGTACTTC. The rearrangement links TRBV18 to TRBJ2-7; possibly TRBD1 for D (5 bases). Germline assignment: CDR1 KGHSH and CDR2 LQKENI. There are 16 residues in the CDR3. V was pared by 3 bases and J by 5 bases, with 20 bases between.